Listed below are T cell receptor beta chains from one sample, sequenced in a study of vaccination effects on CD4 cells after COVID-19. These receptors' targets are unknown. Sequencing used immunoSEQ multiplex PCR; TCRdb keeps in-frame clones, though not all of them. The sample consists of approximately 78,000 clones, roughly four fifths of them appearing once. Source: CD4+ T cells from PBMCs cultured with HCoV-229E spike peptides, taken after COVID-19 vaccination. All receptors come from a human donor who received a COVID-19 vaccine. The CDR3 runs from the conserved cysteine through the conserved F or W. The order of the fields is CDR3 length, D gene, clone size, V gene, J gene, CDR3 DNA, CDR3 protein. D genes are given only for firm matches. Size is omitted from some rows. Given values are once, few, many or a class for expanded clones.

>17|NA|NA|TRBV5-5|TRBJ2-3
TGTGCCAGCACCCACTGGGCAGAAATATCTAGCACAGATACGCAGTATTTT
CASTHWAEISSTDTQYF
>14|NA|NA|TRBV2|TRBJ2-5
TGTGCCAGCAGTGAAGCCAGGGTACAAGAGACCCAGTACTTC
CASSEARVQETQYF
>15|TRBD1|NA|TRBV15|TRBJ1-1
TGTGCCACCAGCAGAGGGAGGACAGGACTGACTGAAGCTTTCTTT
CATSRGRTGLTEAFF
>17|NA|NA|TRBV24-1|TRBJ2-2
TGTGCCACCAGTGACCCCGGACGGACCGCGAACACCGGGGAGCTGTTTTTT
CATSDPGRTANTGELFF
>16|NA|NA|TRBV27|TRBJ1-4
TGTGCCAGCAGTTTATACCAGGGCTTAACTAATGAAAAACTGTTTTTT
CASSLYQGLTNEKLFF
>19|TRBD2|NA|TRBV7-2|TRBJ2-5
TGTGCCAGCAGCTTAGGCTCCGGTGCGGGGGGGCCGAGGGCAGAGACCCAGTACTTC
CASSLGSGAGGPRAETQYF
>11|NA|NA|TRBV18|TRBJ2-3
TGTGCCAGTCAAGGGGCAGATACGCAGTATTTT
CASQGADTQYF
>16|NA|few|TRBV4-1|TRBJ1-6
TGCGCCAGCAGCCAAGAAACGGTGAGAGGATCTTCACCCCTCCACTTT
CASSQETVRGSSPLHF
>15|NA|NA|TRBV24-1|TRBJ1-3
TGTGCCACCAGTGATGCGAAGAGCTCTGGAAACACCATATATTTT
CATSDAKSSGNTIYF
>14|NA|NA|TRBV6-5|TRBJ2-4
TGTGCCAGCAGCACAGGGCTAGCCAAAAACATTCAGTACTTC
CASSTGLAKNIQYF
>16|NA|NA|TRBV27|TRBJ2-3
TGTGCCAGCAGTTTATGGCCCAGACGTGTGGGAGATACGCAGTATTTT
CASSLWPRRVGDTQYF
>12|NA|NA|TRBV3-1/TRBV3-2|TRBJ2-5
TGTGCCAGCAGCCAATCAGGGGAGACCCAGTACTTC
CASSQSGETQYF
>14|TRBD1|NA|TRBV29-1|TRBJ2-3
TGCAGCGTAGGACAGGGGGCTAACCCAGATACGCAGTATTTT
CSVGQGANPDTQYF
>13|NA|NA|TRBV12-3/TRBV12-4|TRBJ2-5
TGTGCCAGCAGTTTAGAACAGCAAGAGACCCAGTACTTC
CASSLEQQETQYF
>13|NA|NA|TRBV5-1|TRBJ1-1
TGCGCCAGCAGCGAGCCAGTGAACACTGAAGCTTTCTTT
CASSEPVNTEAFF
>11|NA|NA|TRBV18|TRBJ1-2
TGTGCCAGCTCCCGGACCTATGGCTACACCTTC
CASSRTYGYTF
>14|NA|NA|TRBV15|TRBJ2-5
TGTGCCACCAGCAGAGGTCAGCTTCAAGAGACCCAGTACTTC
CATSRGQLQETQYF
>12|NA|NA|TRBV3-1/TRBV3-2|TRBJ2-5
TGTGCCAGCAGCCAAGCTCTAGGGACCCAGTACTTC
CASSQALGTQYF
>15|NA|NA|TRBV7-9|TRBJ1-6
TGTGCCAGCAGCTCACAGAGCTCCTATAATTCACCCCTCCACTTT
CASSSQSSYNSPLHF
>14|NA|NA|TRBV18|TRBJ1-3
TGTGCCAGCTCACCACTGGATTCTGGAAACACCATATATTTT
CASSPLDSGNTIYF
>17|NA|NA|TRBV5-6|TRBJ1-1
TGTGCCAGCAGCCAGTTGAGATCTAGGCCGTACGATACTGAAGCTTTCTTT
CASSQLRSRPYDTEAFF
>14|NA|NA|TRBV5-1|TRBJ2-5
TGCGCCAGCAGCTTGGCCAGGGGACCAGAGACCCAGTACTTC
CASSLARGPETQYF
>15|TRBD2|NA|TRBV6-2/TRBV6-3|TRBJ2-5
TGTGCCAGCAGTTACTCCGGGACACGGGGGGGGACCCAGTACTTC
CASSYSGTRGGTQYF
>15|TRBD2|NA|TRBV19|TRBJ2-5
TGTGCCAGTAGTATATTCGGGGGGGGACGGGAGACCCAGTACTTC
CASSIFGGGRETQYF
>16|TRBD1|once|TRBV18|TRBJ2-3
TGTGCCAGCTCGCCCCGCCAGGGGGTCGGCACAGATACGCAGTATTTT
CASSPRQGVGTDTQYF
>17|TRBD2|NA|TRBV18|TRBJ2-2
TGTGCCAGCTCACAAAATCTAGCGGGGGCGAACACCGGGGAGCTGTTTTTT
CASSQNLAGANTGELFF
>15|TRBD2|few|TRBV7-3|TRBJ2-2
TGTGCCAGCAGCCGGACTAGCGGTTACACCGGGGAGCTGTTTTTT
CASSRTSGYTGELFF
>14|NA|NA|TRBV6-6|TRBJ1-5
TGTGCCAGCAGACAGGCCTGGGGCAATCAGCCCCAGCATTTT
CASRQAWGNQPQHF
>16|TRBD1|NA|TRBV2|TRBJ2-3
TGTGCCAGCAGCCCTACCGGGACAGTTAGCACAGATACGCAGTATTTT
CASSPTGTVSTDTQYF
>18|NA|medium-sized|TRBV6-1|TRBJ1-5
TGTGCCAGCAGTGCCATCTATAACTCGGGACCGGGCAATCAGCCCCAGCATTTT
CASSAIYNSGPGNQPQHF
>14|NA|NA|TRBV3-1/TRBV3-2|TRBJ1-6
TGTGCCAGCAGCCCGAGGGGTGGGAGAGCACCCCTCCACTTT
CASSPRGGRAPLHF
>15|NA|once|TRBV7-2|TRBJ2-4
TGTGCCAGCAGTTTAAACCGGGGAGGGGGTGGCATTCAGTACTTC
CASSLNRGGGGIQYF
>15|TRBD1|NA|TRBV6-1|TRBJ1-4
TGTGCCAGCAGTGACCCGGGACAGGGGGATGAAAAACTGTTTTTT
CASSDPGQGDEKLFF
>14|NA|NA|TRBV5-1|TRBJ2-6
TGCGCCAGCAGCGACGGTCCAGGGGCCAACGTCCTGACTTTC
CASSDGPGANVLTF
>15|NA|NA|TRBV3-1/TRBV3-2|TRBJ2-5
TGTGCCAGCAGCCAAGATCCAGGACAGAAAGAGACCCAGTACTTC
CASSQDPGQKETQYF
>16|NA|few|TRBV5-1|TRBJ1-4
TGCGCCAGCAGCTTGGGGTCGGGAGCGGATCCGGAAAAACTGTTTTTT
CASSLGSGADPEKLFF